The clone carrying this TCR beta chain was seen once. The antigen is unknown. This sample was taken from a study of cytomegalovirus exposure and HLA in healthy donors. The study's findings and limits: TCR beta sequences reportedly predicted most subjects' HLA-A and HLA-B alleles accurately.

Germline V CDR1 and CDR2: MNHNS, SASEGT. The length of the CDR3 is 15 residues. Germline trimming cut 8 bases from V and 0 bases from J; bases unmatched to any gene: 6. 60 Vbeta and 13 Jbeta primers were used in PCR. TCRdb keeps only in-frame clones here, not all; method: immunoSEQ multiplex PCR. Of approximately 160,000 clones listed, about 84% are singletons. The receptor comes from a man over 45 in good health and CMV-seropositive. This chain joins TRBV6-1 and TRBJ2-3; 9 nucleotides align to TRBD2. The sample consisted of PBMCs. CDR3: CASCQAGGSTDTQYF. Written as DNA, the CDR3 is TGTGCCAGCTGCCAGGCGGGGGGGAGCACAGATACGCAGTATTTT.